The present T cell receptor (beta chain) was sequenced within a study of cytomegalovirus exposure and HLA in healthy donors. Study-level points and caveats: Association with HLA alleles at 0.05 false discovery rate was found for 16,951 TCR beta sequences in a later analysis. Being productive about 87% or about 30% of the time was typical of most TCR beta V segments in an earlier analysis.

The PCR used 60 Vbeta and 13 Jbeta primers. Produced via immunoSEQ multiplex PCR; TCRdb's table is partial and in-frame only. The data show about 160,000 clones, roughly 87% seen once. V was shortened by 4 bases and J by 0 bases, with 7 bases between the two germline ends. This CDR3 region has 14 residues. The germline CDR1 and CDR2 sequences are SEHNR and FQNEAQ (reference sequence). This clone appeared once. Its cognate antigen is unknown. There were likely unrecorded immune exposures, though donors were nominally healthy when sampled. Sequenced: PBMCs. This sequence joins TRBV7-9 and TRBJ1-5; possible D gene TRBD1, 5 bases. The sequence derives from a woman under 40 in good health and CMV-seronegative. The CDR3 sequence: CASSWGDSNQPQHF. The CDR3 region has the DNA TGTGCCAGCAGCTGGGGGGATAGCAATCAGCCCCAGCATTTT. The full variable domain, in which reference TRBV7-9 and TRBJ1-5 provide the parts outside the CDR3, is DTGVSQNPRHKITKRGQNVTFRCDPISEHNRLYWYRQTLGQGPEFLTYFQNEAQLEKSRLLSDRFSAERPKGSFSTLEIQRTEQGDSAMYLCASSWGDSNQPQHFGDGTRLSIL.